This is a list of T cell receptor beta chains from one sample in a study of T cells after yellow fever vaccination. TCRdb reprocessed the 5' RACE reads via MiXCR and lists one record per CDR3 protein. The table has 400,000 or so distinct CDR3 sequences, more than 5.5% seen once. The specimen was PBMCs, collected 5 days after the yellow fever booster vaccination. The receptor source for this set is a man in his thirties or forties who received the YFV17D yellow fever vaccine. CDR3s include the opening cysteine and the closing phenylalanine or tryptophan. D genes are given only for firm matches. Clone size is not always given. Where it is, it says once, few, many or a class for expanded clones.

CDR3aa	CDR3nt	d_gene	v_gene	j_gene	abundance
CASSWGGGTYNEQFF	TGCGCCAGCAGCTGGGGGGGGGGCACCTACAATGAGCAGTTCTTC	NA	TRBV5-1	TRBJ2-1	NA
CASSRRLATETGELFF	TGTGCCAGCAGCCGTCGACTAGCGACAGAGACCGGGGAGCTGTTTTTT	TRBD2	TRBV7-2	TRBJ2-2	many
CASSEVSPYGYTF	TGTGCCAGTAGTGAGGTATCGCCCTATGGCTACACCTTC	NA	TRBV19	TRBJ1-2	few
CAREVLAGETGELFF	TGTGCCAGAGAGGTACTAGCGGGAGAGACCGGGGAGCTGTTTTTT	TRBD2	TRBV6-4	TRBJ2-2	NA
CSARGQGWQPQHF	TGCAGTGCTAGGGGACAGGGATGGCAGCCCCAGCATTTT	TRBD1	TRBV20-1	TRBJ1-5	few
CSAMLAGGREQFF	TGCAGTGCTATGCTAGCGGGAGGGCGTGAGCAGTTCTTC	TRBD2	TRBV20-1	TRBJ2-1	NA
CATSDSRTGGEQYF	TGTGCCACCAGTGATTCCCGGACAGGGGGCGAGCAGTACTTC	TRBD1	TRBV24-1	TRBJ2-7	NA
CASSLVGARTGELFF	TGTGCCAGCAGCTTGGTGGGGGCGCGGACCGGGGAGCTGTTTTTT	NA	TRBV5-4	TRBJ2-2	many
CASSSDRGTEAFF	TGCGCCAGCAGCTCGGACAGGGGCACTGAAGCTTTCTTT	TRBD1	TRBV6-2/TRBV6-3	TRBJ1-1	many
CASSLNRLGSGAFF	TGTGCCAGCAGCTTGAACAGATTGGGGTCCGGAGCTTTCTTT	NA	TRBV5-4	TRBJ1-1	NA
CASSLRGAGELFF	TGTGCCAGCAGCCTTAGGGGGGCCGGGGAGCTGTTTTTT	NA	TRBV12-3/TRBV12-4	TRBJ2-2	many
CSASGLAGVPLNEQFF	TGCAGTGCCAGCGGACTAGCGGGAGTCCCCCTCAATGAGCAGTTCTTC	TRBD2	TRBV20-1	TRBJ2-1	NA
CASSVGLAPSYNEQFF	TGTGCCAGCAGCGTAGGTCTAGCGCCCTCCTACAATGAGCAGTTCTTC	NA	TRBV9	TRBJ2-1	many
CASSLFRDDYEQYF	TGTGCCAGCAGCTTGTTCCGGGACGACTACGAGCAGTACTTC	NA	TRBV5-4	TRBJ2-7	many
CASSFDGNYGYTF	TGCGCCAGCAGCTTCGACGGCAACTATGGCTACACCTTC	NA	TRBV5-1	TRBJ1-2	many
CATRTSSYNEQFF	TGTGCCACCCGGACTAGCTCCTACAATGAGCAGTTCTTC	TRBD2	TRBV28	TRBJ2-1	few
CASSVDPGGEQFF	TGTGCCAGCAGTGTGGACCCGGGCGGCGAGCAGTTCTTC	NA	TRBV2	TRBJ2-1	NA
CASMGAQETQYF	TGCGCCAGCATGGGGGCTCAAGAGACCCAGTACTTC	NA	TRBV10-2	TRBJ2-5	NA
CASSSLAAHPDTQYF	TGTGCCAGCAGCTCGCTAGCGGCCCATCCAGATACGCAGTATTTT	TRBD2	TRBV7-2	TRBJ2-3	few
CASRLDSSSNQPQHF	TGTGCCAGCAGACTGGACAGTTCCAGCAATCAGCCCCAGCATTTT	NA	TRBV27	TRBJ1-5	NA